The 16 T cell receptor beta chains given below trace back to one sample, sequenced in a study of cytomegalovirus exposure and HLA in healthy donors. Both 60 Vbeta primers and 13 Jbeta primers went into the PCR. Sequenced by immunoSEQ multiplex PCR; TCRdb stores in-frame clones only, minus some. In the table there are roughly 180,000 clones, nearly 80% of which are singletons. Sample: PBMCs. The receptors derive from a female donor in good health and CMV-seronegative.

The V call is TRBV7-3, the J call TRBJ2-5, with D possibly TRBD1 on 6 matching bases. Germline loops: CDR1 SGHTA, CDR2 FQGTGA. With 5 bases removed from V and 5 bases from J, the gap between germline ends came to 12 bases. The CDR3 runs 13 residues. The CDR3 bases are TGTGCCAGCAGCGGGACACCTAGGGAGACCCAGTACTTC. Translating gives CASSGTPRETQYF.

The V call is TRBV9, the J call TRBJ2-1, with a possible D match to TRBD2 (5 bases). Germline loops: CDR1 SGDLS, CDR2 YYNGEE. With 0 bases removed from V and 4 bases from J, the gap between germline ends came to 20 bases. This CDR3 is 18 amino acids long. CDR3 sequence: CASSVVEEELGLYNEQFF. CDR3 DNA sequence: TGTGCCAGCAGCGTAGTAGAGGAGGAACTCGGCCTTTACAATGAGCAGTTCTTC. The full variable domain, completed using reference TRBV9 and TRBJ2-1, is DSGVTQTPKHLITATGQRVTLRCSPRSGDLSVYWYQQSLDQGLQFLIQYYNGEERAKGNILERFSAQQFPDLHSELNLSSLELGDSALYFCASSVVEEELGLYNEQFFGPGTRLTVL.

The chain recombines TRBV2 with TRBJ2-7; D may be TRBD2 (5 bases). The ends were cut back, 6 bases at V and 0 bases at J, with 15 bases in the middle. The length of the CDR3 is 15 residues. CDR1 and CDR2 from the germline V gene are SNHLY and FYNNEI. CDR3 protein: CASSPTTGSSYEQYF. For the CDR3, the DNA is TGTGCCAGCAGCCCTACGACGGGAAGCTCCTACGAGCAGTACTTC.

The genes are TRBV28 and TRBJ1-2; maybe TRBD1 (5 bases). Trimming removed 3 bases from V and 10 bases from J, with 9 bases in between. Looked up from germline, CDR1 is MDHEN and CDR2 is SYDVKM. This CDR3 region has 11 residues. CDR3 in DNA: TGTGCCAGCAGTTTGGGGGGGTTCTACACCTTC. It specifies CASSLGGFYTF.

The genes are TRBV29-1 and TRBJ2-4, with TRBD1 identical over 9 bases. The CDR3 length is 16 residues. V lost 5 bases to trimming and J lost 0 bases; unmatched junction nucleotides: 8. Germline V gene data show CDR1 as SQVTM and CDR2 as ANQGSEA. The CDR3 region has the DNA TGCAGCGTTCAGGACAGGGGAATTTTAGCCAAAAACATTCAGTACTTC. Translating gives CSVQDRGILAKNIQYF.

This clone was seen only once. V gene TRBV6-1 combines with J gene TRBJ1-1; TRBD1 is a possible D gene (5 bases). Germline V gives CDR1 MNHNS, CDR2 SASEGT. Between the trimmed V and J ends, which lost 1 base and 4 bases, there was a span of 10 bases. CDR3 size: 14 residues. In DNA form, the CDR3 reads TGTGCCAGCAGTGAAGTGGACAAGCTCACTGAAGCTTTCTTT. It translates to CASSEVDKLTEAFF.

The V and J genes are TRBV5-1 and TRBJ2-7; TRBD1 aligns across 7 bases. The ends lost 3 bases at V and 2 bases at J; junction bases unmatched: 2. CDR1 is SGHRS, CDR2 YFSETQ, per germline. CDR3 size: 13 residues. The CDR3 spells CASSSGTAYEQYF. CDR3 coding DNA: TGCGCCAGCAGCTCCGGGACAGCCTACGAGCAGTACTTC.

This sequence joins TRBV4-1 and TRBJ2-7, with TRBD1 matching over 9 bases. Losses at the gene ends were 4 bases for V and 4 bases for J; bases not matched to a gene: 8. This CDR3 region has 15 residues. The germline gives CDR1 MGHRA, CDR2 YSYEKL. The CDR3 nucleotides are TGCGCCAGCAGCCCTACACAGGGGGCGCTTTACGAGCAGTACTTC. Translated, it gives CASSPTQGALYEQYF.

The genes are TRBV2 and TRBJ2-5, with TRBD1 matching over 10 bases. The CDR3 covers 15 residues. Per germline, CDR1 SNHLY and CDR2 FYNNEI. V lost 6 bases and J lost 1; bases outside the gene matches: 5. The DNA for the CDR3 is TGTGCCAGCAGCCGTGACAGGGGGCTCCAAGAGACCCAGTACTTC. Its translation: CASSRDRGLQETQYF.

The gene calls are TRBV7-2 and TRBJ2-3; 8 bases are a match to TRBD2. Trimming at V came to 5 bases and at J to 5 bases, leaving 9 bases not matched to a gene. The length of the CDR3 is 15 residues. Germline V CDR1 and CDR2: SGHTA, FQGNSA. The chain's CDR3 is CASSPTSGSGDTQYF. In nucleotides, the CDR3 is TGTGCCAGCAGCCCCACTAGCGGAAGCGGAGATACGCAGTATTTT. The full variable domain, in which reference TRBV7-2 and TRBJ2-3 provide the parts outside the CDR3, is GAGVSQSPSNKVTEKGKDVELRCDPISGHTALYWYRQSLGQGLEFLIYFQGNSAPDKSGLPSDRFSAERTGGSVSTLTIQRTQQEDSAVYLCASSPTSGSGDTQYFGPGTRLTVL.

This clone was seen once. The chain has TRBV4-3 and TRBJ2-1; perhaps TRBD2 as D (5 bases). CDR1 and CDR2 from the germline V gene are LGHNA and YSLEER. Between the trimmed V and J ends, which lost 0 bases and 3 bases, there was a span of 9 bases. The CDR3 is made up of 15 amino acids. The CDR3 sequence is CASSQDRTYYNEQFF. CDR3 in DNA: TGCGCCAGCAGCCAAGATCGGACTTACTACAATGAGCAGTTCTTC.

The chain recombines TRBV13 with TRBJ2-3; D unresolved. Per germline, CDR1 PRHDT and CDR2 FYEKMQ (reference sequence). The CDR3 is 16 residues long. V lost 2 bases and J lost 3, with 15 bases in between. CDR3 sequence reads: CASSLIILSATDTQYF. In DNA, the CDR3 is TGTGCCAGCAGCTTAATCATCCTGTCCGCGACAGATACGCAGTATTTT.

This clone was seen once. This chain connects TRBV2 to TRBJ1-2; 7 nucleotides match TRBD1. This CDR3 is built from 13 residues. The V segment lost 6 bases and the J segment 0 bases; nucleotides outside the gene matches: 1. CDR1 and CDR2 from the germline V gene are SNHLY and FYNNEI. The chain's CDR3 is CASRGTANYGYTF. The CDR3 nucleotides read TGTGCCAGCAGAGGGACAGCTAACTATGGCTACACCTTC.

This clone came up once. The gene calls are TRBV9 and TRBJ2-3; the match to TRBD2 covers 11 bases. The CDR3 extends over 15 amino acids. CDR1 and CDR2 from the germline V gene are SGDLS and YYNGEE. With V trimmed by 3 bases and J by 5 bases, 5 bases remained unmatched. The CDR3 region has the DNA TGTGCCAGCAGCGGACTAGCGGGATGGGGAGATACGCAGTATTTT. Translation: CASSGLAGWGDTQYF.

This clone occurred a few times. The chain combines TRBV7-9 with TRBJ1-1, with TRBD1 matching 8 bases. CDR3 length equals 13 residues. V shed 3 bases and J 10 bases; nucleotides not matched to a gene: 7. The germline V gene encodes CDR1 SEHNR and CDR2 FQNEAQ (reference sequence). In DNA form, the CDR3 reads TGTGCCAGCAGCTTTCCCAGGGGGCTTCCAGCTTTCTTT. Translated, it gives CASSFPRGLPAFF.

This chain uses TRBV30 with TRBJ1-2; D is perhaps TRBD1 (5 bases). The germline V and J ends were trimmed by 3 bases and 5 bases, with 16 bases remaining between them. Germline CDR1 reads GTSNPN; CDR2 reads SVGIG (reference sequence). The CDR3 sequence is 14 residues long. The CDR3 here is CAWRSPQGFYGYTF. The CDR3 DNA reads TGTGCCTGGAGGAGCCCCCAGGGATTTTATGGCTACACCTTC.